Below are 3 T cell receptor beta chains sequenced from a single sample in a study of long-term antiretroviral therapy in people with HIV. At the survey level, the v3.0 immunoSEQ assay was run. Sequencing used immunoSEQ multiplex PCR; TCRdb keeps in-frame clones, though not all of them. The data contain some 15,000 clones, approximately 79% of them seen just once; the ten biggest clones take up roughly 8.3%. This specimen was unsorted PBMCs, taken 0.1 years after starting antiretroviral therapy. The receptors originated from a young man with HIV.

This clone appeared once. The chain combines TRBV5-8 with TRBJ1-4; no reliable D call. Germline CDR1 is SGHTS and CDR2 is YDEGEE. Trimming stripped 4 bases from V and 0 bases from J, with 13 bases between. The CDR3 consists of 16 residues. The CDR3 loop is CASSPPRQTTNEKLFF. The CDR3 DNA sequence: TGTGCCAGCAGCCCGCCTCGGCAGACAACTAATGAAAAACTGTTTTTT.

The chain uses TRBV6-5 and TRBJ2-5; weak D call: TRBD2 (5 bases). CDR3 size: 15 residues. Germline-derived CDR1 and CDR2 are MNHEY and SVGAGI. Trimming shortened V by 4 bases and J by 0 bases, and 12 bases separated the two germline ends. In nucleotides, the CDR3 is TGTGCCAGCAGTTCTGTGGGAGCTTACCAAGAGACCCAGTACTTC. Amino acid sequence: CASSSVGAYQETQYF.

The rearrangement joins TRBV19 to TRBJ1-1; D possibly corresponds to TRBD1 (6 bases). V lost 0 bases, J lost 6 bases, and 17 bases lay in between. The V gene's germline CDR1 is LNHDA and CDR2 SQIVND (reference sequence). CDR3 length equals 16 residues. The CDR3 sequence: CASSIDRLAGTSEAFF. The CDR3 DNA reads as TGTGCCAGTAGTATAGATCGGTTAGCCGGGACATCTGAAGCTTTCTTT. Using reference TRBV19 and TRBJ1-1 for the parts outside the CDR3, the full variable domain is DGGITQSPKYLFRKEGQNVTLSCEQNLNHDAMYWYRQDPGQGLRLIYYSQIVNDFQKGDIAEGYSVSREKKESFPLTVTSAQKNPTAFYLCASSIDRLAGTSEAFFGQGTRLTVV.